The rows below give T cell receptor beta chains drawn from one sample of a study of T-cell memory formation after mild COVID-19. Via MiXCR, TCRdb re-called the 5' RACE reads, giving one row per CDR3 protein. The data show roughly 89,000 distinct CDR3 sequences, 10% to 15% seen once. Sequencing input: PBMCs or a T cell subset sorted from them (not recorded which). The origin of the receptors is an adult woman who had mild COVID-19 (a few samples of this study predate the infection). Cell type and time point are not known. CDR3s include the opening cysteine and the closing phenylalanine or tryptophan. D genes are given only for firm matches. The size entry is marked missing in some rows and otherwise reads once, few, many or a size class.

cdr3_aa: CASSSYGLYNEQFF
cdr3_nt: TGTGCCAGCAGTTCCTATGGCCTTTACAATGAGCAGTTCTTC
cdr3_length: 14
v_call: TRBV11-3
clone_size: .
j_call: TRBJ2-1
d_call: .

cdr3_aa: CASSTDRLFF
cdr3_nt: TGTGCCAGTAGTACCGATAGACTGTTTTTT
cdr3_length: 10
v_call: TRBV19
clone_size: .
j_call: TRBJ1-4
d_call: .

cdr3_aa: CASSLVSRDVYGYTF
cdr3_nt: TGTGCCAGCAGCTTAGTTAGCCGGGACGTCTATGGCTACACCTTC
cdr3_length: 15
v_call: TRBV7-9
clone_size: .
j_call: TRBJ1-2
d_call: .

cdr3_aa: CASSIPGNEQFF
cdr3_nt: TGTGCCAGTAGTATACCCGGGAATGAGCAGTTCTTC
cdr3_length: 12
v_call: TRBV19
clone_size: .
j_call: TRBJ2-1
d_call: .

cdr3_aa: CSARTGAQETQYF
cdr3_nt: TGCAGTGCTAGGACAGGGGCCCAAGAGACCCAGTACTTC
cdr3_length: 13
v_call: TRBV20-1
clone_size: .
j_call: TRBJ2-5
d_call: TRBD1

cdr3_aa: CASSSRTGGLIDEQFF
cdr3_nt: TGTGCCAGCAGCTCCCGGACAGGGGGCCTTATAGATGAGCAGTTCTTC
cdr3_length: 16
v_call: TRBV7-2
clone_size: .
j_call: TRBJ2-1
d_call: TRBD1

cdr3_aa: CASRLAGVQADTQYF
cdr3_nt: TGTGCCAGCAGACTAGCGGGGGTCCAGGCAGATACGCAGTATTTT
cdr3_length: 15
v_call: TRBV12-3/TRBV12-4
clone_size: .
j_call: TRBJ2-3
d_call: TRBD2

cdr3_aa: CSARGLGSGNTIYF
cdr3_nt: TGCAGTGCTAGAGGTTTGGGTTCTGGAAACACCATATATTTT
cdr3_length: 14
v_call: TRBV20-1
clone_size: .
j_call: TRBJ1-3
d_call: .

cdr3_aa: CAAAGRYNSPLHF
cdr3_nt: TGTGCCGCTGCCGGTCGTTATAATTCACCCCTCCACTTT
cdr3_length: 13
v_call: TRBV28
clone_size: .
j_call: TRBJ1-6
d_call: .

cdr3_aa: CASSQPGPTGELFF
cdr3_nt: TGCGCCAGCAGCCAACCCGGACCGACCGGGGAGCTGTTTTTT
cdr3_length: 14
v_call: TRBV4-1
clone_size: .
j_call: TRBJ2-2
d_call: .

cdr3_aa: CASSRSGLNDEQFF
cdr3_nt: TGTGCCAGCAGCCGCTCGGGACTCAACGATGAGCAGTTCTTC
cdr3_length: 14
v_call: TRBV12-3/TRBV12-4
clone_size: few
j_call: TRBJ2-1
d_call: .

cdr3_aa: CASSEWTGGSVSEAFF
cdr3_nt: TGTGCCAGCAGCGAATGGACAGGGGGGTCCGTAAGTGAAGCTTTCTTT
cdr3_length: 16
v_call: TRBV5-4
clone_size: .
j_call: TRBJ1-1
d_call: TRBD1

cdr3_aa: CASSQEGAGTGEQYF
cdr3_nt: TGTGCCAGCAGCCAAGAGGGGGCAGGGACCGGCGAGCAGTACTTC
cdr3_length: 15
v_call: TRBV3-1
clone_size: few
j_call: TRBJ2-7
d_call: .

cdr3_aa: CASSPPPGLAGGDTQYF
cdr3_nt: TGTGCCAGCAGCCCCCCGCCCGGACTAGCGGGAGGAGATACGCAGTATTTT
cdr3_length: 17
v_call: TRBV7-9
clone_size: many
j_call: TRBJ2-3
d_call: TRBD2

cdr3_aa: CASSYGTKGTYEQYF
cdr3_nt: TGTGCCAGCAGTTACGGGACGAAGGGAACTTACGAGCAGTACTTC
cdr3_length: 15
v_call: TRBV2
clone_size: .
j_call: TRBJ2-7
d_call: .

cdr3_aa: CATSDPWTGSAETQYF
cdr3_nt: TGTGCCACCAGTGACCCTTGGACAGGGTCGGCGGAGACCCAGTACTTC
cdr3_length: 16
v_call: TRBV24-1
clone_size: many
j_call: TRBJ2-5
d_call: TRBD1